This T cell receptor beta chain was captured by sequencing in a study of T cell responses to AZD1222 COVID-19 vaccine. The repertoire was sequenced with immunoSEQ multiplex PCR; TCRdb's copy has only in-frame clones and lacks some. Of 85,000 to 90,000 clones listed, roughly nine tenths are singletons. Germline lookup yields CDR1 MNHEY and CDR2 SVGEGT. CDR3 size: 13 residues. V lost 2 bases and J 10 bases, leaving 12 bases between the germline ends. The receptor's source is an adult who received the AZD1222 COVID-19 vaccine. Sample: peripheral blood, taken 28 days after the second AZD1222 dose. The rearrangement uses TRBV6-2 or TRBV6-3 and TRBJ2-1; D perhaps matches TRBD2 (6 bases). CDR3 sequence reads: CASSYASGLEQFF. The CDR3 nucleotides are TGTGCCAGCAGTTACGCAAGCGGGTTGGAGCAGTTCTTC.